This T cell receptor (beta chain) was sequenced during a study of blood T cell repertoires in COVID-19. About the research overall: Acute-phase and convalescent COVID-19 samples originated in the United States, Italy and Spain.

This clone was seen a handful of times. This CDR3 has 13 amino acids. CDR1 and CDR2 (germline): WSHSY, SAAADI. V was clipped by 5 bases and J by 7 bases; unmatched bases: 5. Produced via immunoSEQ multiplex PCR; TCRdb's table is partial and in-frame only. The sample has about 100,000 clones; roughly 85% are singletons. This receptor was obtained from a woman in her 70s with active or convalescent COVID-19. V and J are TRBV10-2 and TRBJ2-1; 7 bases are a match to TRBD2. Sequenced sample: peripheral blood. The CDR3: CASSKGLLNEQFF. Here the CDR3 DNA reads TGCGCCAGCAGTAAGGGACTACTGAATGAGCAGTTCTTC.